This is a list of T cell receptor beta chains from one sample in a study of blood T cell repertoires in COVID-19. Sequencing was performed with immunoSEQ multiplex PCR; in TCRdb, only in-frame clones are kept and a portion is missing. Of about 140,000 clones listed, 75% to 85% are singletons. Source material: peripheral blood. The receptor source for this set is a man aged 60-69 years with active or convalescent COVID-19. CDR3s include the opening cysteine and the closing phenylalanine or tryptophan. The D gene is left open where the match is weak. Clone size is not always given. Where it is, it says once, few, many or a class for expanded clones.

j_call: TRBJ1-1
clone_size: -
d_call: TRBD1
v_call: TRBV7-2
cdr3_nt: TGTGCCAGCAGCCAGGGGGGACAGAACACTGAAGCTTTCTTT
cdr3_aa: CASSQGGQNTEAFF

j_call: TRBJ2-1
clone_size: -
d_call: TRBD2
v_call: TRBV6-2/TRBV6-3
cdr3_nt: TGTGCCAGCAGTGGTCTTCTAGCGGGAGTAGGTGAGCAGTTCTTC
cdr3_aa: CASSGLLAGVGEQFF

j_call: TRBJ2-5
clone_size: -
d_call: TRBD1
v_call: TRBV9
cdr3_nt: TGTGCCAGCAGCGTCGACAGGGGGAGGGAGACCCAGTACTTC
cdr3_aa: CASSVDRGRETQYF

j_call: TRBJ2-5
clone_size: once
d_call: TRBD2
v_call: TRBV29-1
cdr3_nt: TGCAGCGTTGGCCCGGGACTAGCGCACCAAGAGACCCAGTACTTC
cdr3_aa: CSVGPGLAHQETQYF

j_call: TRBJ2-5
clone_size: -
d_call: -
v_call: TRBV7-9
cdr3_nt: TGTGCCAGCAGCCTACTAGCTAGGTCGGAGACCCAGTACTTC
cdr3_aa: CASSLLARSETQYF

j_call: TRBJ1-2
clone_size: -
d_call: TRBD1
v_call: TRBV24-1
cdr3_nt: TGTGCCACCGGAACAGGGGGCGCTAACTATGGCTACACCTTC
cdr3_aa: CATGTGGANYGYTF

j_call: TRBJ2-5
clone_size: -
d_call: -
v_call: TRBV18
cdr3_nt: TGTGCCAGCTCACCCGCCCCAGAGGGCCAAGAGACCCAGTACTTC
cdr3_aa: CASSPAPEGQETQYF

j_call: TRBJ2-1
clone_size: once
d_call: TRBD2
v_call: TRBV11-3
cdr3_nt: TGTGCCAGCAGCCTACTAGCGGGGGGACCCAATGAGCAGTTCTTC
cdr3_aa: CASSLLAGGPNEQFF

j_call: TRBJ2-3
clone_size: -
d_call: TRBD2
v_call: TRBV5-8
cdr3_nt: TGTGCCAGCAGCCCTAGCGGGACGGGCACAGATACGCAGTATTTT
cdr3_aa: CASSPSGTGTDTQYF

j_call: TRBJ2-6
clone_size: -
d_call: TRBD1
v_call: TRBV5-8
cdr3_nt: TGTGCCAGCAGCTCGGACAGGGTCGGGGCCAACGTCCTGACTTTC
cdr3_aa: CASSSDRVGANVLTF

j_call: TRBJ2-1
clone_size: -
d_call: -
v_call: TRBV6-6
cdr3_nt: TGTGCCAGCAGTTACTCAGTCTCCAGCTCCTACAATGAGCAGTTCTTC
cdr3_aa: CASSYSVSSSYNEQFF

j_call: TRBJ2-3
clone_size: -
d_call: TRBD2
v_call: TRBV7-9
cdr3_nt: TGTGCCAGCAGCTCTGGACTAGCGGGGGGGCCGGATACGCAGTATTTT
cdr3_aa: CASSSGLAGGPDTQYF

j_call: TRBJ2-3
clone_size: -
d_call: -
v_call: TRBV10-3
cdr3_nt: TGTGCCATCACCGCGACAGGAGATACGCAGTATTTT
cdr3_aa: CAITATGDTQYF

j_call: TRBJ1-6
clone_size: -
d_call: -
v_call: TRBV19
cdr3_nt: TGTGCCAGTAGTGGTGACATGTATAATTCACCCCTCCACTTT
cdr3_aa: CASSGDMYNSPLHF

j_call: TRBJ1-5
clone_size: -
d_call: -
v_call: TRBV19
cdr3_nt: TGTGCCAGTAGTACTCGCTCTGGAGCTCAGCCCCAGCATTTT
cdr3_aa: CASSTRSGAQPQHF

j_call: TRBJ1-6
clone_size: -
d_call: -
v_call: TRBV6-5
cdr3_nt: TGTGCCAGCAGTCCAGGGGATTCACCCCTCCACTTT
cdr3_aa: CASSPGDSPLHF

j_call: TRBJ1-1
clone_size: -
d_call: TRBD1
v_call: TRBV6-5
cdr3_nt: TGTGCCAGCAGTTACTCGATTGGACAGGCGAACACTGAAGCTTTCTTT
cdr3_aa: CASSYSIGQANTEAFF

j_call: TRBJ1-5
clone_size: -
d_call: -
v_call: TRBV9
cdr3_nt: TGTGCCAGCAGCGTAGGCAGGGATGGGGCCGGGGGGCCCCAGCATTTT
cdr3_aa: CASSVGRDGAGGPQHF

j_call: TRBJ2-2
clone_size: few
d_call: -
v_call: TRBV6-6
cdr3_nt: TGTGCCAGCAGTTACGTGGGGCCCGGGACCGGGGAGCTGTTTTTT
cdr3_aa: CASSYVGPGTGELFF

j_call: TRBJ1-1
clone_size: once
d_call: -
v_call: TRBV19
cdr3_nt: TGTGCCAGCTCCTGGCAGAAGAACACTGAAGCTTTCTTT
cdr3_aa: CASSWQKNTEAFF

j_call: TRBJ1-1
clone_size: -
d_call: TRBD1
v_call: TRBV6-2/TRBV6-3
cdr3_nt: TGTGCCAGCAGTTACGGGACAGGGGGGCCTGAAGCTTTCTTT
cdr3_aa: CASSYGTGGPEAFF

j_call: TRBJ1-5
clone_size: -
d_call: -
v_call: TRBV7-6
cdr3_nt: TGTGCCAGCAGTCGCGGGGGGCGGATGGATAGCAATCAGCCCCAGCATTTT
cdr3_aa: CASSRGGRMDSNQPQHF

j_call: TRBJ1-6
clone_size: -
d_call: -
v_call: TRBV5-6
cdr3_nt: TGTGCCAGCAGCTTCGGCAGAACTAACTATAATTCACCCCTCCACTTT
cdr3_aa: CASSFGRTNYNSPLHF

j_call: TRBJ2-7
clone_size: many
d_call: -
v_call: TRBV5-1
cdr3_nt: TGCGCCAGCAGCATCCGGGACTCGATCTCCGGCGAGCAGTACTTC
cdr3_aa: CASSIRDSISGEQYF

j_call: TRBJ2-5
clone_size: -
d_call: -
v_call: TRBV18
cdr3_nt: TGTGCCAGCTCACCCGCTTCCGGGGAGATGGAGACCCAGTACTTC
cdr3_aa: CASSPASGEMETQYF

j_call: TRBJ2-5
clone_size: -
d_call: TRBD2
v_call: TRBV7-8
cdr3_nt: TGTGCCAGCAGCTTAGGTGTTTCGTCTGGCGGGGGGCAAGAGACCCAGTACTTC
cdr3_aa: CASSLGVSSGGGQETQYF

j_call: TRBJ2-3
clone_size: -
d_call: TRBD1
v_call: TRBV18
cdr3_nt: TGTGCCAGCTCACCTCGACAGGGGATAGATACGCAGTATTTT
cdr3_aa: CASSPRQGIDTQYF

j_call: TRBJ2-3
clone_size: -
d_call: TRBD2
v_call: TRBV7-9
cdr3_nt: TGTGCCAGCAGCGTTACTAGCGGGGGGCCCAAAGATACGCAGTATTTT
cdr3_aa: CASSVTSGGPKDTQYF

j_call: TRBJ1-1
clone_size: -
d_call: -
v_call: TRBV6-5
cdr3_nt: TGTGCCAGTACACTTCTGGGCATGAACACTGAAGCTTTCTTT
cdr3_aa: CASTLLGMNTEAFF

j_call: TRBJ1-2
clone_size: once
d_call: -
v_call: TRBV12-3/TRBV12-4
cdr3_nt: TGTGCCAGCAGTTTATCGGCAGGCTATGGCTACACCTTC
cdr3_aa: CASSLSAGYGYTF

j_call: TRBJ1-6
clone_size: -
d_call: -
v_call: TRBV20-1
cdr3_nt: TGCAGTGCTAGTCATGCAGTGCCAGGCTCACCCCTCCACTTT
cdr3_aa: CSASHAVPGSPLHF

j_call: TRBJ2-5
clone_size: once
d_call: TRBD2
v_call: TRBV18
cdr3_nt: TGTGCCAGCTCACCTTGGGCGGGAGGACAACAAGAGACCCAGTACTTC
cdr3_aa: CASSPWAGGQQETQYF

j_call: TRBJ1-3
clone_size: -
d_call: -
v_call: TRBV6-1
cdr3_nt: TGTGCCAGCAGTGAACGGACTTTTGCTGGAAACACCATATATTTT
cdr3_aa: CASSERTFAGNTIYF

j_call: TRBJ2-1
clone_size: -
d_call: TRBD2
v_call: TRBV9
cdr3_nt: TGTGCCAGCAGCGTAGAGGACGGGGGGGTTTCTTACAATGAGCAGTTCTTC
cdr3_aa: CASSVEDGGVSYNEQFF

j_call: TRBJ2-3
clone_size: -
d_call: TRBD2
v_call: TRBV3-1/TRBV3-2
cdr3_nt: TGTGCCAGCAGCCATCGTCTAGCGGGAGTGCTAGATACGCAGTATTTT
cdr3_aa: CASSHRLAGVLDTQYF

j_call: TRBJ1-2
clone_size: -
d_call: -
v_call: TRBV7-9
cdr3_nt: TGTGCCAGCAGCTTAGTCACGCAGGGCTTTGGCTACACCTTC
cdr3_aa: CASSLVTQGFGYTF

j_call: TRBJ1-6
clone_size: -
d_call: TRBD1
v_call: TRBV28
cdr3_nt: TGTGCCAGCAGTTTATCGCGGGGACAGGGGGCTGCACCCCTCCACTTT
cdr3_aa: CASSLSRGQGAAPLHF

j_call: TRBJ1-1
clone_size: -
d_call: TRBD1
v_call: TRBV3-1/TRBV3-2
cdr3_nt: TGTGCCAGCAGAGAGAGGACAGGGAACACTGAAGCTTTCTTT
cdr3_aa: CASRERTGNTEAFF

j_call: TRBJ2-5
clone_size: once
d_call: -
v_call: TRBV6-6
cdr3_nt: TGTGCCAGCACCTACGGGCGGGGCGTGGAGACCCAGTACTTC
cdr3_aa: CASTYGRGVETQYF

j_call: TRBJ1-3
clone_size: -
d_call: -
v_call: TRBV7-8
cdr3_nt: TGTGCCAGCAGCCTGATTCGGACTGATACCAACACCATATATTTT
cdr3_aa: CASSLIRTDTNTIYF

j_call: TRBJ1-1
clone_size: -
d_call: -
v_call: TRBV5-8
cdr3_nt: TGTGCCAGCAGCTGGGGACAGAACACTGAAGCTTTCTTT
cdr3_aa: CASSWGQNTEAFF

j_call: TRBJ1-4
clone_size: -
d_call: TRBD1
v_call: TRBV28
cdr3_nt: TGTGCCAGCAGGCAGCAGGGGGTTGTTGAAAAACTGTTTTTT
cdr3_aa: CASRQQGVVEKLFF

j_call: TRBJ1-2
clone_size: once
d_call: TRBD1
v_call: TRBV11-3
cdr3_nt: TGTGCCAGCAGCTTAGATGCACAGGGGGGAGGCTACACCTTC
cdr3_aa: CASSLDAQGGGYTF

j_call: TRBJ1-1
clone_size: -
d_call: -
v_call: TRBV12-3/TRBV12-4
cdr3_nt: TGTGCCAGCATGGACAACAGGAACACTGAAGCTTTCTTT
cdr3_aa: CASMDNRNTEAFF

j_call: TRBJ1-6
clone_size: -
d_call: -
v_call: TRBV11-3
cdr3_nt: TGTGCCAGCAGCCGCGGGACCAATTATTCACCCCTCCACTTT
cdr3_aa: CASSRGTNYSPLHF

j_call: TRBJ1-3
clone_size: -
d_call: TRBD1
v_call: TRBV11-3
cdr3_nt: TGTGCCAGCAGCCCGAACGACAGGGCCGGAGGAAACACCATATATTTT
cdr3_aa: CASSPNDRAGGNTIYF

j_call: TRBJ1-2
clone_size: -
d_call: -
v_call: TRBV6-2/TRBV6-3
cdr3_nt: TGTGCCAGCAGCAAGTCAGGGGTACAGGGAGTCCGCCGTTATGGCTACACCTTC
cdr3_aa: CASSKSGVQGVRRYGYTF

j_call: TRBJ1-4
clone_size: -
d_call: TRBD1
v_call: TRBV6-2/TRBV6-3
cdr3_nt: TGTGCCAGCAGTTCTCAGGGGGCGGCTAATGAAAAACTGTTTTTT
cdr3_aa: CASSSQGAANEKLFF

j_call: TRBJ2-1
clone_size: -
d_call: -
v_call: TRBV7-9
cdr3_nt: TGTGCCAGCAGCTTAGACGGTATGCCTCTCAATGAGCAGTTCTTC
cdr3_aa: CASSLDGMPLNEQFF

j_call: TRBJ1-1
clone_size: -
d_call: -
v_call: TRBV6-1
cdr3_nt: TGTGCCAGCAGTGAAGCGGTAGGCAGGGTGAACACTGAAGCTTTCTTT
cdr3_aa: CASSEAVGRVNTEAFF

j_call: TRBJ1-5
clone_size: -
d_call: -
v_call: TRBV3-1/TRBV3-2
cdr3_nt: TGTGCCAGCAGCCAATACAGACCTAGCAATCAGCCCCAGCATTTT
cdr3_aa: CASSQYRPSNQPQHF

j_call: TRBJ1-1
clone_size: once
d_call: TRBD1
v_call: TRBV27
cdr3_nt: TGTGCCAGCAGTTTTGGGGACAGGAACACTGAAGCTTTCTTT
cdr3_aa: CASSFGDRNTEAFF

j_call: TRBJ2-2
clone_size: -
d_call: TRBD2
v_call: TRBV6-2/TRBV6-3
cdr3_nt: TGTGCCAGCAGTTACCTAGCGGGGGGCCGGACCGGGGAGCTGTTTTTT
cdr3_aa: CASSYLAGGRTGELFF

j_call: TRBJ2-1
clone_size: -
d_call: TRBD2
v_call: TRBV11-3
cdr3_nt: TGTGCCAGCAGCTTGGCTAGCGGGAGTGGAGCTTACAATGAGCAGTTCTTC
cdr3_aa: CASSLASGSGAYNEQFF

j_call: TRBJ2-7
clone_size: once
d_call: -
v_call: TRBV13
cdr3_nt: TGTGCCAGCAGCCGGCCCGGGACAGAGCAGTACTTC
cdr3_aa: CASSRPGTEQYF

j_call: TRBJ1-1
clone_size: -
d_call: -
v_call: TRBV6-5
cdr3_nt: TGTGCCAGCGGGGTAGCGGGGGTGTTCACTGAAGCTTTCTTT
cdr3_aa: CASGVAGVFTEAFF

j_call: TRBJ2-1
clone_size: few
d_call: TRBD2
v_call: TRBV11-2
cdr3_nt: TGTGCCAGCAGCTTAGAAGGGGCGACTAGCGCCTACAATGAGCAGTTCTTC
cdr3_aa: CASSLEGATSAYNEQFF

j_call: TRBJ1-5
clone_size: -
d_call: TRBD1
v_call: TRBV6-2/TRBV6-3
cdr3_nt: TGTGCCAGCAGTTCAACCGTCGGCAGGGGGACCTACAATCAGCCCCAGCATTTT
cdr3_aa: CASSSTVGRGTYNQPQHF

j_call: TRBJ1-3
clone_size: -
d_call: -
v_call: TRBV12-3/TRBV12-4
cdr3_nt: TGTGCCAGCAGCTTCTCTGGAAACACCATATATTTT
cdr3_aa: CASSFSGNTIYF

j_call: TRBJ1-1
clone_size: -
d_call: TRBD1
v_call: TRBV19
cdr3_nt: TGTGCCAGTACCATGACAGGGGGCTATGAAGCTTTCTTT
cdr3_aa: CASTMTGGYEAFF